These 14 T cell receptor beta chains originate from one sample sequenced in a study of cytomegalovirus exposure and HLA in healthy donors. Method: immunoSEQ multiplex PCR; TCRdb's copy keeps in-frame clones and lacks some. The sample has about 240,000 clones, about 83% seen once; the top ten hold roughly 2.5%. The sequenced material came from PBMCs. The receptors originated from a man between 18 and 29 years old in good health and CMV-seronegative.

The genes are TRBV18 and TRBJ2-5; 8 bases map to TRBD2. The CDR3 runs 14 residues. The germline V gene encodes CDR1 KGHSH and CDR2 LQKENI. V was pared by 6 bases and J by 1 base, with 4 bases of the junction left unmatched. CDR3 sequence (DNA): TGTGCCAGCTCGCGGGGGGTACCCCAAGAGACCCAGTACTTC. As protein: CASSRGVPQETQYF.

The rearrangement joins TRBV6-5 to TRBJ2-3; 7 bases are a match to TRBD1. This CDR3 is built from 16 residues. Germline lookup yields CDR1 MNHEY and CDR2 SVGAGI. Losses at the gene ends were 2 bases for V and 6 bases for J; bases not matched to a gene: 11. The CDR3 loop is CASSYGSWQGEDTQYF. CDR3 sequence (DNA): TGTGCCAGCAGTTACGGAAGCTGGCAGGGGGAGGATACGCAGTATTTT.

The V call is TRBV14, the J call TRBJ1-2; 8 positions match TRBD1. V lost 4 bases, J lost 6 bases, and 10 bases stayed unmatched. CDR1 is SGHDN and CDR2 is FVKESK in the germline V gene. This CDR3 has 15 residues. CDR3 DNA: TGTGCCAGCAGCCGACCGGGACAGGACCCCAATGGCTACACCTTC. This translates into CASSRPGQDPNGYTF. The full variable domain, with the rest looked up from reference TRBV14 and TRBJ1-2, is EAGVTQFPSHSVIEKGQTVTLRCDPISGHDNLYWYRRVMGKEIKFLLHFVKESKQDESGMPNNRFLAERTGGTYSTLKVQPAELEDSGVYFCASSRPGQDPNGYTFGSGTRLTVV.

The genes are TRBV12-5 and TRBJ2-2, with 9 bases identical to TRBD2. Germline V lookup: CDR1 LGHNT, CDR2 FRNRAP. The trim removed 1 base at V and 0 bases at J, leaving 3 bases unmatched. The CDR3 is 17 amino acids. The CDR3 coding sequence is TGTGCTAGTGGTTTGGGACTAGCGGAGTCGAACACCGGGGAGCTGTTTTTT. It specifies CASGLGLAESNTGELFF.

V usage is TRBV6-5 and J usage is TRBJ1-5, with D tentatively TRBD1 (6 bases). V was trimmed by 5 bases and J by 7 bases, leaving 12 bases between them. Germline CDR1 reads MNHEY; CDR2 reads SVGAGI. CDR3 size: 13 residues. The CDR3 sequence: CASSQQQGQPQHF. The CDR3 DNA reads as TGTGCCAGCAGTCAGCAACAGGGCCAGCCCCAGCATTTT.

The chain uses TRBV28 and TRBJ2-1; 10 bases line up with TRBD2. This CDR3 is 14 amino acids long. V lost 6 bases to trimming and J lost 5 bases; unmatched junction nucleotides: 4. Germline assignment: CDR1 MDHEN and CDR2 SYDVKM. CDR3 loop: CASRTGLANNEQFF. CDR3 bases: TGTGCCAGCAGGACGGGACTAGCGAACAATGAGCAGTTCTTC.

The V gene is TRBV29-1, the J gene TRBJ2-5, with 13 bases aligning to TRBD2. V lost 7 bases and J lost 3; bases outside the gene matches: 8. The CDR3 is made up of 15 amino acids. Germline CDR1 reads SQVTM; CDR2 reads ANQGSEA. CDR3 protein: CSAREGTSGKETQYF. The CDR3, as DNA: TGCAGCGCTCGGGAGGGGACTAGCGGGAAAGAGACCCAGTACTTC.

The chain couples TRBV30 to TRBJ1-5; TRBD1 matches at 7 bases. This CDR3 contains 13 residues. Germline assignment: CDR1 GTSNPN and CDR2 SVGIG (reference sequence). With 4 bases clipped from V and 2 bases from J, the junction kept 2 bases outside the gene matches. DNA of the CDR3: TGTGCCTGGAACCAGGGGGGCAATCAGCCCCAGCATTTT. The encoded protein is CAWNQGGNQPQHF.

This sequence joins TRBV2 and TRBJ1-5; 7 bases align to TRBD1. V shed 8 bases, J shed 2 bases, and the junction held 12 bases outside the gene matches. The CDR3 has 16 residues. The germline CDR1 and CDR2 sequences are SNHLY and FYNNEI. As DNA, the CDR3 is TGTGCCAGCCAAAGAGAAACAGGGGTCGGCAATCAGCCCCAGCATTTT. Protein sequence: CASQRETGVGNQPQHF.

This chain links TRBV5-1 with TRBJ2-1; TRBD1 matches at 7 bases. CDR1 and CDR2 (germline): SGHRS, YFSETQ. The V and J ends lost 0 bases and 7 bases, in that order; junction bases with no gene match: 10. The CDR3 length is 16 residues. CDR3 DNA sequence: TGCGCCAGCAGCTTGGGACCCACAGGGGAAGGGAATGAGCAGTTCTTC. Protein product: CASSLGPTGEGNEQFF.

This chain links TRBV6-1 with TRBJ1-4; 7 nucleotides agree with TRBD1. The length of the CDR3 is 14 residues. V was pared by 7 bases and J by 8 bases, with 10 bases of the junction left unmatched. Germline V gene lookup returns CDR1 MNHNS and CDR2 SASEGT. CDR3 nucleotides: TGTGCCAGCAACCCGACAGGGCGCCGGGAAAAACTGTTTTTT. As protein: CASNPTGRREKLFF.

The rearrangement uses TRBV19 and TRBJ2-5; perhaps TRBD1 as D (6 bases). The CDR3 spans 13 residues. The ends were cut back, 5 bases at V and 5 bases at J, with 12 bases in the middle. Germline V gene lookup returns CDR1 LNHDA and CDR2 SQIVND (reference sequence). The CDR3 reads CASSWAGVETQYF. Here the CDR3 DNA reads TGTGCCAGTAGTTGGGCAGGGGTCGAGACCCAGTACTTC. Full variable domain (outside the CDR3, taken from reference TRBV19 and TRBJ2-5): DGGITQSPKYLFRKEGQNVTLSCEQNLNHDAMYWYRQDPGQGLRLIYYSQIVNDFQKGDIAEGYSVSREKKESFPLTVTSAQKNPTAFYLCASSWAGVETQYFGPGTRLLVL.

This clone turned up a few times. This rearrangement joins TRBV9 to TRBJ2-7; possibly TRBD2 for D (5 bases). This CDR3 comprises 12 residues. V gave up 3 bases and J gave up 3 bases, with 7 bases separating them. Looked up from germline, CDR1 is SGDLS and CDR2 is YYNGEE. DNA of the CDR3: TGTGCCAGCAGCGCCGGGGACTACGAGCAGTACTTC. Protein product: CASSAGDYEQYF.

V usage is TRBV27 and J usage is TRBJ1-1, with TRBD1 identical over 10 bases. This CDR3 comprises 16 residues. V lost 2 bases and J lost 4; bases outside the gene matches: 7. Germline lookup yields CDR1 MNHEY and CDR2 SMNVEV (reference sequence). The CDR3: CASSLGTGVQSTEAFF. The CDR3 bases are TGTGCCAGCAGTTTAGGGACAGGGGTTCAGAGCACTGAAGCTTTCTTT.